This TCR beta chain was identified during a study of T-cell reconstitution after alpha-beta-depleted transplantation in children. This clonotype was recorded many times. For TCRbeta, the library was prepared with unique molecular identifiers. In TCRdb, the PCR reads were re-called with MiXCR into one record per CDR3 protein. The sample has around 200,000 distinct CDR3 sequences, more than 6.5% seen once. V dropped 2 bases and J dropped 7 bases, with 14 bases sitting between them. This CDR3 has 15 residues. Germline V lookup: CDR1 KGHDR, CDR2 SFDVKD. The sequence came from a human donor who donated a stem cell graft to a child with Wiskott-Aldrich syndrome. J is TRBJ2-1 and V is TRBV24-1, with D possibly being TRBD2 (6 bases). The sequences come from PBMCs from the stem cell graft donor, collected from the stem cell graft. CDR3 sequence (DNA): TGTGCCACCAGTGATTCATGGGGCCGGGGGAATGAGCAGTTCTTC. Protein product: CATSDSWGRGNEQFF.